This TCR beta chain was identified in a study of T cell repertoires in cytomegalovirus infection. Across the whole study: Indicated by public TCR beta signatures were CMV infection and matching HLA type. General observations from the study: In two of eight donors, the top clonotype was HLA-C-restricted CMV-specific. CMV carriers with the relevant HLA were identified by cumulative public TCR beta family frequency.

This clonotype was counted many times. What it binds is unknown. TCRdb reprocessed the reads with MiXCR, giving one entry per CDR3 protein. The sample has under 350,000 distinct CDR3 sequences; roughly a tenth are singletons. CDR1 is SGHTA and CDR2 is FQGNSA in the germline V gene. The CDR3 is 14 amino acids. V dropped 5 bases and J dropped 5; count of bases not matched to a gene: 7. This chain joins TRBV7-2 and TRBJ2-3; 7 nucleotides agree with TRBD1. The clonotype was recovered from a human donor in good health (CMV status not recorded). Some clones in this sample may be carry-over from other donors' samples. Sequenced sample: PBMCs. The CDR3 reads CASSVRGHQDTQYF. CDR3 nucleotides: TGTGCCAGCAGCGTAAGGGGGCATCAAGATACGCAGTATTTT.